This record looks at one T cell receptor beta chain sequence and its context. This sample is part of a study of blood T cell repertoires in COVID-19. Whole-study context: From the United States, Italy and Spain came samples of acute and convalescent COVID-19. T cells, B-cell-depleted T cells, or PBMCs provided the cDNA or gDNA that served as material.

Germline V gene sequence: CDR1 SNHLY, CDR2 FYNNEI. There are 15 residues in the CDR3. After removal of 6 bases from V and 4 bases from J, the junction contained 8 bases not matched to a gene. In the study's own analysis: Amplified reference gene primers provided the basis for estimating nucleated cell counts. Sequencing used immunoSEQ multiplex PCR; TCRdb keeps in-frame clones, though not all of them. V and J calls and clone size are those listed in that table; D and trimming were worked out from the DNA. The table has 130,000 or so clones, around nine tenths seen once. The clonotype comes from a woman in her sixties or seventies with COVID-19, enrolled during active disease. What was sequenced was peripheral blood. J is TRBJ1-4 and V is TRBV2; 7 bases match TRBD1. Written as DNA, the CDR3 is TGTGCCAGCAGCCTCCTACGGGACAGTAATGAAAAACTGTTTTTT. Amino acids: CASSLLRDSNEKLFF.